One sample yielded the 7 T cell receptor beta chains listed below, sequenced in a study of T cell repertoires in cytomegalovirus infection. MiXCR was run by TCRdb on the reads, yielding one entry per CDR3 protein. This table has 350,000 to 450,000 distinct CDR3 sequences, around a sixth appearing once. What was sequenced was PBMCs. These receptors came from a human donor in good health (CMV status not recorded). Some clones in this sample may be carry-over from other donors' samples.

The chain uses TRBV20-1 and TRBJ2-7; a weak D match, TRBD2 (6 bases). Germline lookup yields CDR1 DFQATT and CDR2 SNEGSKA (reference sequence). Trimming took 4 bases from V and 2 from J, leaving 18 bases between them. The CDR3 has 15 amino acids. The CDR3 loop is CSATGGLGRTYEQYF. The DNA of the CDR3 is TGCAGTGCTACTGGGGGGTTGGGGCGCACCTACGAGCAGTACTTC.

This clonotype was observed a handful of times. V and J are TRBV18 and TRBJ2-7; perhaps TRBD1 as D (6 bases). Germline CDR1 and CDR2: KGHSH and LQKENI. The CDR3 has 14 residues. With 3 bases removed from V and 5 bases from J, the gap between germline ends came to 14 bases. CDR3 coding DNA: TGTGCCAGCTCACCCGGGACAACAAGCCACGAGCAGTACTTC. It codes for CASSPGTTSHEQYF.

This clonotype was seen only a few times. The rearrangement links TRBV3-1 to TRBJ1-1; D is uncertain. This CDR3 contains 14 residues. The germline V and J ends were trimmed by 0 bases and 1 base, with 6 bases remaining between them. Germline lookup yields CDR1 LGHDT and CDR2 YNNKEL (reference sequence). CDR3 sequence reads: CASSQDLANTEAFF. CDR3 nucleotide sequence: TGTGCCAGCAGCCAAGACCTCGCGAACACTGAAGCTTTCTTT.

The J gene is TRBJ2-3, the V gene TRBV7-8; D tentatively reads TRBD1 or TRBD2 (5 bases each). The V end lost 1 base, the J end lost 1 base, and 15 bases lay between the germline ends. The CDR3 covers 17 residues. The V gene's germline CDR1 is SGHVS and CDR2 FQNEAQ. The CDR3: CASSLDEVGPGTDTQYF. As DNA, the CDR3 is TGTGCCAGCAGCTTAGATGAGGTGGGACCGGGCACAGATACGCAGTATTTT.

The chain joins TRBV4-1 to TRBJ2-7; D might be TRBD1 or TRBD2, each matching 5 bases. This CDR3 has 14 residues. V was trimmed by 1 base and J by 3 bases, leaving 10 bases between them. Germline-derived CDR1 and CDR2 are MGHRA and YSYEKL. The CDR3 bases are TGCGCCAGCAGCCAAGTCGGGGCGGGCTACGAGCAGTACTTC. Its translation: CASSQVGAGYEQYF.

V is TRBV20-1 and J is TRBJ1-1; D is unclear. V was pared by 5 bases and J by 4 bases, with 20 bases between. This CDR3 comprises 15 residues. Germline V gene data show CDR1 as DFQATT and CDR2 as SNEGSKA (reference sequence). The chain's CDR3 is CSAHRQVRFGTEAFF. DNA of the CDR3: TGCAGTGCTCACCGGCAGGTTCGGTTCGGCACTGAAGCTTTCTTT.

This clonotype has only a few counts. The chain recombines TRBV6-5 with TRBJ1-2; TRBD1 matches at 8 bases. V was pared by 4 bases and J by 6 bases, with 4 bases of the junction left unmatched. CDR3 length: 13 residues. Germline values: CDR1 MNHEY, CDR2 SVGAGI. This CDR3 is CASSSQDRDGYTF. The CDR3 region has the DNA TGTGCCAGCAGTTCCCAGGACAGGGATGGCTACACCTTC.